The 22 T cell receptor beta chains given below trace back to one sample, sequenced in a study of blood T cell repertoires in COVID-19. The data were produced by immunoSEQ multiplex PCR, yet TCRdb's version contains in-frame clones alone and is incomplete. The sample holds 150,000 to 200,000 clones; 75% to 90% are singletons and the top ten take 5% to 7.5%. The sample consisted of PBMCs or T cells enriched from blood (not recorded which). The receptors come from a man aged 40-49 years who had recovered from COVID-19.

As to this clone: The same CDR3 can be traced to other DNA sequences in this sample. The chain employs TRBV5-1 and TRBJ2-7; 7 bases map to TRBD1. Germline CDR1 reads SGHRS; CDR2 reads YFSETQ. The ends lost 2 bases at V and 0 bases at J; junction bases unmatched: 5. The CDR3 is made up of 15 amino acids. CDR3: CASSLGGAGSYEQYF. The CDR3 DNA reads TGCGCCAGCAGCTTAGGGGGCGCCGGCTCCTACGAGCAGTACTTC.

The CDR3 loop reads CASRQGLNTEAFF. The CDR3 coding sequence is TGCGCCAGCAGACAGGGGCTTAACACTGAAGCTTTCTTT. The gene calls are TRBV5-1 and TRBJ1-1; 7 nucleotides align to TRBD1. CDR3 length: 13 amino acids. Germline assignment: CDR1 SGHRS and CDR2 YFSETQ. V dropped 5 bases and J dropped 2; count of bases not matched to a gene: 3.

Only one count was recorded for this clone. The V call is TRBV4-1, the J call TRBJ2-2; 10 nucleotides align to TRBD2. J was trimmed by 4 bases and V by 4 bases; bases with no gene match: 9. Germline V gene lookup returns CDR1 MGHRA and CDR2 YSYEKL. This CDR3 has 17 amino acids. In DNA form, the CDR3 reads TGCGCCAGCAGCCGGGGGCTAGCGGGGGCCCTCACCGGGGAGCTGTTTTTT. Translated: CASSRGLAGALTGELFF.

The gene calls are TRBV3-1 (or the pseudogene TRBV3-2) and TRBJ2-7; 7 bases are shared with TRBD2. J was trimmed by 0 bases and V by 4 bases; bases with no gene match: 3. Germline V gene sequence: CDR1 LGHDT, CDR2 YNNKEL (reference sequence). This CDR3 contains 14 residues. CDR3 sequence reads: CASSPRDYSYEQYF. As DNA, the CDR3 is TGTGCCAGCAGCCCCCGGGACTACTCCTACGAGCAGTACTTC.

The chain's CDR3 is CASSQDHSDRAFF. The CDR3 DNA is TGTGCCAGCAGCCAAGATCACTCTGATCGGGCTTTCTTT. The rearrangement uses TRBV4-2 and TRBJ1-1; D is unresolved. Trimming removed 0 bases from V and 11 bases from J, with 13 bases in between. The CDR3 length is 13 residues. The V gene's germline CDR1 is LGHNA and CDR2 YNFKEQ.

The V gene is TRBV7-9, the J gene TRBJ1-2, with 10 bases aligning to TRBD1. The CDR3 runs 12 residues. Germline V gene lookup returns CDR1 SEHNR and CDR2 FQNEAQ (reference sequence). V dropped 8 bases and J dropped 8; count of bases not matched to a gene: 5. As DNA, the CDR3 is TGTGCCAGCGGTGGACAGGGGGAAGGCTACACCTTC. It translates to CASGGQGEGYTF. The full variable domain, in which reference TRBV7-9 and TRBJ1-2 provide the parts outside the CDR3, is DTGVSQNPRHKITKRGQNVTFRCDPISEHNRLYWYRQTLGQGPEFLTYFQNEAQLEKSRLLSDRFSAERPKGSFSTLEIQRTEQGDSAMYLCASGGQGEGYTFGSGTRLTVV.

The rearrangement joins TRBV20-1 to TRBJ1-1; no firm D call. This CDR3 spans 11 amino acids. Germline CDR1 is DFQATT and CDR2 is SNEGSKA (reference sequence). V was clipped by 5 bases and J by 7 bases, with 11 bases between them. For the CDR3, the DNA is TGCAGTGCTCCCGCGCCGGTTGAAGCTTTCTTT. This translates into CSAPAPVEAFF.

This clone was seen only once. The chain recombines TRBV5-1 with TRBJ2-7; possibly TRBD1 for D (6 bases). Trimming pared 4 bases from V and 5 bases from J, leaving 10 bases between. The CDR3 has 12 amino acids. Germline V gives CDR1 SGHRS, CDR2 YFSETQ. CDR3 coding DNA: TGCGCCAGCAGCACCTGGACAGACGAGCAGTACTTC. It yields the protein CASSTWTDEQYF.

The rearrangement links TRBV28 to TRBJ1-1, with 9 bases lining up with TRBD1. The CDR3 is 14 amino acids. V dropped 6 bases and J dropped 7; count of bases not matched to a gene: 9. The germline CDR1 and CDR2 sequences are MDHEN and SYDVKM. Here the CDR3 DNA reads TGTGCCAGCAGCCGTTCTAGACAGGGGGATGAAGCTTTCTTT. Translated, it gives CASSRSRQGDEAFF.

This clone was detected only once. The rearrangement uses TRBV5-4 and TRBJ2-5, with D tentatively TRBD1 (5 bases). CDR1 and CDR2 (germline): SGHNT, YYREEE (reference sequence). The CDR3 consists of 14 residues. The germline V and J ends were trimmed by 2 bases and 1 base, with 9 bases remaining between them. The CDR3 here is CASSFGATQETQYF. The CDR3 nucleotides are TGTGCCAGCAGCTTTGGGGCTACCCAAGAGACCCAGTACTTC. Full variable domain (remainder filled in from reference TRBV5-4 and TRBJ2-5): ETGVTQSPTHLIKTRGQQVTLRCSSQSGHNTVSWYQQALGQGPQFIFQYYREEENGRGNFPPRFSGLQFPNYSSELNVNALELDDSALYLCASSFGATQETQYFGPGTRLLVL.

Only one count was recorded for this clone. The CDR3 coding sequence is TGTGCCAGCAGTTTCGTGGGAGGGGGGTACACTGAAGCTTTCTTT. This translates into CASSFVGGGYTEAFF. The chain carries TRBV28 and TRBJ1-1; D is possibly TRBD1 (6 bases). V shed 3 bases and J shed 3 bases, with 14 bases lying between them. Germline assignment: CDR1 MDHEN and CDR2 SYDVKM. The CDR3 is 15 amino acids.

The sample holds one count of this clone. The chain employs TRBV11-3 and TRBJ1-1; no firm D call. The V end lost 0 bases, the J end lost 5 bases, and 7 bases lay between the germline ends. Germline V CDR1 and CDR2: SGHNT, YENEEA. The CDR3 length is 13 residues. DNA of the CDR3: TGTGCCAGCAGCTTAGATCTCGGTACTGAAGCTTTCTTT. This codes for CASSLDLGTEAFF. Combining the CDR3 with reference TRBV11-3 and TRBJ1-1 gives the whole variable domain EAGVVQSPRYKIIEKKQPVAFWCNPISGHNTLYWYLQNLGQGPELLIRYENEEAVDDSQLPKDRFSAERLKGVDSTLKIQPAELGDSAVYLCASSLDLGTEAFFGQGTRLTVV.

The chain's CDR3 is CASSLEGRTSGHNEQFF. In DNA, the CDR3 is TGCGCCAGCAGCTTGGAGGGGAGGACTAGCGGCCACAATGAGCAGTTCTTC. V and J are TRBV5-1 and TRBJ2-1; 10 nucleotides line up with TRBD2. The V gene's germline CDR1 is SGHRS and CDR2 YFSETQ. The trim removed 0 bases at V and 5 bases at J, leaving 8 bases unmatched. This CDR3 has 17 residues. The variable domain in full, with the rest retrieved from reference TRBV5-1 and TRBJ2-1, is KAGVTQTPRYLIKTRGQQVTLSCSPISGHRSVSWYQQTPGQGLQFLFEYFSETQRNKGNFPGRFSGRQFSNSRSEMNVSTLELGDSALYLCASSLEGRTSGHNEQFFGPGTRLTVL.

This clone was picked up one time. J is TRBJ1-1 and V is TRBV7-9, with 7 positions matching TRBD1. V lost 7 bases to trimming and J lost 0 bases; unmatched junction nucleotides: 8. Germline CDR1 reads SEHNR; CDR2 reads FQNEAQ (reference sequence). The CDR3 loop spans 15 amino acids. The CDR3 sequence is CASTKPGTVNTEAFF. The DNA of the CDR3 is TGTGCCAGCACCAAACCCGGGACAGTGAACACTGAAGCTTTCTTT.

CDR3 nucleotide sequence: TGTGCCAGCAGCTTGGAGGTCCGGGGAGGTGCTGGAGATGGCTACACCTTC. Its translation is CASSLEVRGGAGDGYTF. This chain connects TRBV5-5 to TRBJ1-2; no definite D call. This CDR3 has 17 amino acids. Per the germline V gene, CDR1 is SGHKS and CDR2 is YYEKEE (reference sequence). V lost 0 bases and J 6 bases, leaving 21 bases between the germline ends.

This chain connects TRBV28 to TRBJ1-1; 9 positions match TRBD1. CDR3 length: 16 amino acids. CDR1 MDHEN and CDR2 SYDVKM come from the germline V gene. V lost 4 bases and J lost 3; bases outside the gene matches: 9. The CDR3 loop is CASSSPSRTGDTEAFF. Written as DNA, the CDR3 is TGTGCCAGCAGTTCCCCCTCTAGGACAGGGGACACTGAAGCTTTCTTT.

The chain combines TRBV10-3 with TRBJ1-1, with 7 bases aligning to TRBD1. Per germline, CDR1 ENHRY and CDR2 SYGVKD. CDR3 length: 15 residues. Trimming cost V 10 bases and J 2 bases; bases outside gene matches: 13. CDR3 region: CATTADRAGNTEAFF. As DNA, the CDR3 is TGTGCCACCACTGCAGACAGGGCCGGAAACACTGAAGCTTTCTTT.

This sequence joins TRBV27 and TRBJ2-2; D may be TRBD2 (6 bases). Per germline, CDR1 MNHEY and CDR2 SMNVEV (reference sequence). V was shortened by 4 bases and J by 3 bases, with 15 bases between the two germline ends. The CDR3 consists of 16 residues. The CDR3, as DNA: TGTGCCAGCAGTTCCCCCTCGGGACTTTACACCGGGGAGCTGTTTTTT. It yields the protein CASSSPSGLYTGELFF.

This chain uses TRBV2 with TRBJ2-7, with 7 bases aligning to TRBD1. The CDR3 extends over 16 amino acids. V lost 4 bases to trimming and J lost 2 bases; unmatched junction nucleotides: 11. Germline values: CDR1 SNHLY, CDR2 FYNNEI. The chain's CDR3 is CASSAPGARGTYEQYF. The DNA of the CDR3 is TGTGCCAGCAGTGCCCCCGGCGCCAGGGGGACCTACGAGCAGTACTTC.

Turning to this clone: The missing conserved phenylalanine or tryptophan at the end of this CDR3 makes a read error likely. No DNA is shown, since the ends of the CDR3 on it are uncertain; the CDR3 is the one TCRdb lists. The V gene is TRBV24-1, the J gene TRBJ2-7; the table's D gene call, TRBD1, was not cross checked with the DNA. The germline gives CDR1 KGHDR, CDR2 SFDVKD. The CDR3 contains 10 residues when both ends are counted. Here the CDR3 reads CATSDLRTGT.

There are a few counts of this clone. The chain links TRBV9 to TRBJ2-1; 9 positions match TRBD2. With V trimmed by 5 bases and J by 7 bases, 16 bases remained unmatched. The CDR3 is 17 residues long. In germline, CDR1 is SGDLS, CDR2 YYNGEE. In DNA form, the CDR3 reads TGTGCCAGCAGTACTCTAGCGGGAAACCTAGGGGGGAATGAGCAGTTCTTC. It encodes CASSTLAGNLGGNEQFF.

Details on this clone: A junction end diverges from the germline sequence, so it may reflect a read error. The V gene is TRBV11-1, the J gene TRBJ2-3; 12 bases fit TRBD2. Germline values: CDR1 SGHAT, CDR2 FQDESV (reference sequence). The CDR3 loop spans 15 amino acids. The CDR3 is CASSLAGLAGRTQYF. The CDR3 DNA follows: TGTGCCAGCAGCCTAGCTGGACTAGCGGGGCGTACGCAGTATTTT.